The source of this TCR beta chain is a study of blood T cell repertoires in COVID-19. As for the study in general: Acute-phase and convalescent COVID-19 samples originated in the United States, Italy and Spain. The cDNA or gDNA used as material had been derived from T cells, B-cell-depleted T cells, or PBMCs.

Recruits, aged about 18 to 89 years, lived in 20 to 30 US areas. The study counted Cohort 3 donors as recovered given two negative PCRs, clearance, or symptom resolution. The V and J ends lost 0 bases and 5 bases, in that order; junction bases with no gene match: 6. The CDR3 spans 16 residues. CDR1 is MNHEY, CDR2 SVGAGI, per germline. The data were produced by immunoSEQ multiplex PCR, yet TCRdb's version contains in-frame clones alone and is incomplete. The table has roughly 300,000 clones, around 90% seen once. The source is a woman aged 25 to 39 who had recovered from COVID-19. The sample comprised PBMCs or T cells enriched from blood (not recorded which). The chain couples TRBV6-5 to TRBJ2-3, with TRBD2 matching 9 bases. CDR3 sequence (DNA): TGTGCCAGCAGTTACTCGTTTAGCGGGAGTAAAGATACGCAGTATTTT. Residues: CASSYSFSGSKDTQYF.